These 7 T cell receptor beta chains came from one sample sequenced in a study of shared clonotypes between healthy human individuals. Naive CD8 isolation took CD45RO-negative cells positively selected for CCR7 and excluded terminally differentiated effector memory CD45RA+ cells. Clones were sequenced by immunoSEQ multiplex PCR, and TCRdb holds only the in-frame ones, with some missing. The sample consists of about 2 million clones, approximately 94% of them appearing once. Sequencing was carried out using naive CD8+ T cells sorted from blood. These receptors all come from a man aged 18 to 30 in good health.

The chain carries TRBV7-9 and TRBJ1-5, with no clear D. Germline V gene data show CDR1 as SEHNR and CDR2 as FQNEAQ (reference sequence). CDR3 size: 16 residues. The V end lost 5 bases, the J end lost 7 bases, and 21 bases lay between the germline ends. Here the CDR3 reads CASSPQTWGLVQPQHF. CDR3 nucleotides: TGTGCCAGCAGCCCTCAAACATGGGGTTTGGTGCAGCCCCAGCATTTT.

About this clone itself: This specimen includes other DNA sequences encoding the same CDR3. V usage is TRBV5-1 and J usage is TRBJ1-5; no firm D call. Germline CDR1 reads SGHRS; CDR2 reads YFSETQ. Trimming shortened V by 0 bases and J by 2 bases, and 3 bases separated the two germline ends. This CDR3 contains 13 residues. Here the CDR3 DNA reads TGCGCCAGCAGCTTGGATGGCAATCAGCCCCAGCATTTT. Translated: CASSLDGNQPQHF.

J is TRBJ2-1 and V is TRBV5-1, with no clear D. The V gene's germline CDR1 is SGHRS and CDR2 YFSETQ. V lost 0 bases to trimming and J lost 10 bases, with 14 bases between them. This CDR3 spans 14 amino acids. CDR3 amino acids: CASSLAAAAEEQFF. For the CDR3, the DNA is TGCGCCAGCAGCTTGGCCGCGGCCGCTGAGGAGCAGTTCTTC.

The V and J genes are TRBV11-3 and TRBJ1-5; D unresolved. The V end was cut by 0 bases, the J end by 0 bases, with 15 bases between. CDR1 is SGHNT, CDR2 YENEEA, per germline. This CDR3 has 18 residues. The CDR3 loop reads CASSLDCVRQYSNQPQHF. The CDR3 nucleotides read TGTGCCAGCAGCTTAGATTGTGTTCGTCAGTATAGCAATCAGCCCCAGCATTTT.

The chain recombines TRBV27 with TRBJ2-5; 13 nucleotides align to TRBD2. Per the germline V gene, CDR1 is MNHEY and CDR2 is SMNVEV (reference sequence). The CDR3 contains 15 residues. V shed 5 bases, J shed 5 bases, and the junction held 5 bases outside the gene matches. The chain's CDR3 is CASSPGLAGTETQYF. The CDR3 DNA sequence: TGTGCCAGCAGTCCGGGACTAGCGGGGACGGAGACCCAGTACTTC.

In regard to this clone: The sample contains more than one DNA sequence encoding this CDR3. The rearrangement links TRBV5-1 to TRBJ2-1; 9 positions match TRBD1. This CDR3 has 15 amino acids. Unmatched junction bases numbered 1, after V lost 1 base and J lost 2 bases. Germline V gives CDR1 SGHRS, CDR2 YFSETQ. In DNA, the CDR3 is TGCGCCAGCAGCTTGACAGGGGGCCCCTACAATGAGCAGTTCTTC. It is translated as CASSLTGGPYNEQFF.

CDR3 DNA: TGTGCCAGCAGGGTGACCGGGGGGACAGATACGCAGTATTTT. Amino acids: CASRVTGGTDTQYF. The chain carries TRBV28 and TRBJ2-3; 7 nucleotides align to TRBD2. Per the germline V gene, CDR1 is MDHEN and CDR2 is SYDVKM. The CDR3 contains 14 residues. J lost 3 bases, V lost 6 bases, and 6 bases had no gene match.